Listed here are 2 T cell receptor beta chains from one sample, sequenced in a study of ipilimumab plus nivolumab after autologous stem cell transplantation. Sequencing was performed with immunoSEQ multiplex PCR; in TCRdb, only in-frame clones are kept and a portion is missing. This sample has around 20,000 clones, with 77% found just once. Source: PBMCs, taken in a trial of ipilimumab plus nivolumab as post-transplant consolidation. These TCRs come from a male donor with diffuse large B-cell lymphoma.

J is TRBJ1-1 and V is TRBV29-1; D unclear. The CDR3 loop spans 10 amino acids. V lost 7 bases, J lost 8 bases, and 11 bases lay in between. CDR1 is SQVTM, CDR2 ANQGSEA, per germline. In DNA, the CDR3 is TGCAGCGGCGTGTGGACCGAAGCTTTCTTT. This gives the protein CSGVWTEAFF.

CDR3 loop: CASTSPGQGANEQFF. The CDR3 DNA reads as TGTGCCAGCACCTCCCCCGGACAGGGGGCCAATGAGCAGTTCTTC. The genes are TRBV28 and TRBJ2-1, with 11 bases lining up with TRBD1. CDR1 is MDHEN, CDR2 SYDVKM, per germline. Germline trimming cut 7 bases from V and 6 bases from J; bases unmatched to any gene: 8. CDR3 length: 15 amino acids. The entire variable domain, with the rest obtained from reference TRBV28 and TRBJ2-1, is as follows: DVKVTQSSRYLVKRTGEKVFLECVQDMDHENMFWYRQDPGLGLRLIYFSYDVKMKEKGDIPEGYSVSREKKERFSLILESASTNQTSMYLCASTSPGQGANEQFFGPGTRLTVL.